This T cell receptor beta chain was recorded in a study of T cells after yellow fever vaccination. This clonotype was recorded at least ten times. The antigen is undetermined. After removal of 2 bases from V and 1 base from J, the junction contained 3 bases not matched to a gene. The CDR3 has 15 residues. CDR1 LGHNA and CDR2 YSLEER come from the germline V gene. Findings and caveats of the study: Subsequent to the booster, the majority of primary-vaccination clones reappeared (96% CD4, 80% to 90% CD8). The CD4 compartment and the CD8 compartment contained a small share of clonotypes in common.

TCRdb passed the 5' RACE reads through MiXCR, listing each CDR3 protein once. The sample has about 310,000 distinct CDR3 sequences, approximately 3.9% seen once. The V call is TRBV4-3, the J call TRBJ1-1; the match to TRBD1 covers 8 bases. The sample was PBMCs, taken on the day of the yellow fever booster vaccination. This TCR was recovered from a man aged 18 to 30 who received the YFV17D yellow fever vaccine. As DNA, the CDR3 is TGCGCCAGCAGCCAATCCCAGGGGGCGAACACTGAAGCTTTCTTT. The encoded protein is CASSQSQGANTEAFF.